This entry features one T cell receptor beta chain sequence. Its antigen is undetermined. Then a second PCR, running roughly 7 to 11 cycles, was carried out with a sample-barcoded 5' primer and a J-beta primer mix. TCRdb fed the 5' RACE reads into MiXCR, producing one record per CDR3 protein. This sample has 630,000 or so distinct CDR3 sequences, with 32% found just once. The germline V gene encodes CDR1 KGHSH and CDR2 LQKENI. This CDR3 region has 15 residues. V was trimmed by 3 bases and J by 0 bases, leaving 6 bases between them. PBMCs numbering at least 6 million were isolated per sample. The sample originates from a study of blood T cells in healthy people across ages. Notes on the study in general: Roughly linear declines in TCR beta diversity per million T cells occurred with age.

The sequence was collected from a woman of 80 years or more in good health. The source material was blood. The rearrangement uses TRBV18 and TRBJ2-6; D gene unclear. The CDR3 protein is CASSPDISGANVLTF. CDR3 nucleotides: TGTGCCAGCTCACCCGACATCTCTGGGGCCAACGTCCTGACTTTC. Combining the CDR3 with reference TRBV18 and TRBJ2-6 gives the whole variable domain NAGVMQNPRHLVRRRGQEARLRCSPMKGHSHVYWYRQLPEEGLKFMVYLQKENIIDESGMPKERFSAEFPKEGPSILRIQQVVRGDSAAYFCASSPDISGANVLTFGAGSRLTVL.